One and the same sample provided the 22 T cell receptor beta chains below, sequenced in a study of blood T cells in healthy people across ages. Using a J-beta primer mix together with a sample-barcoded 5' primer, a second PCR was run for 7 to 11 cycles. TCRdb itself ran the 5' RACE reads through MiXCR, one entry per CDR3 protein. The repertoire holds 980,000 or so distinct CDR3 sequences, with around 48% as singletons. Sequencing used blood. Receptors were obtained from a man younger than 40 in good health.

As regards this clonotype: A single base separates this from a much larger clone, so it may be a read error. The V call is TRBV3-1, the J call TRBJ2-5, with D tentatively TRBD2 (5 bases). The J call may be wrong; the DNA end is better matched by TRBJ2-7. This CDR3 has 15 residues. Germline assignment: CDR1 LGHDT and CDR2 YNNKEL (reference sequence). The CDR3 here is CASSRLAGGGYEQYF. The CDR3, as DNA: TGTGCCAGCAGCCGCTTGGCAGGAGGCGGATACGAGCAGTACTTC.

This sequence joins TRBV29-1 and TRBJ2-7; D gene ambiguous. CDR1 and CDR2 from the germline V gene are SQVTM and ANQGSEA. This CDR3 has 13 amino acids. The V end lost 5 bases, the J end lost 1 base, and 12 bases lay between the germline ends. CDR3 sequence: CSVIKNPSYEQYF. The CDR3 DNA follows: TGCAGCGTTATAAAAAATCCGTCCTACGAGCAGTACTTC.

This clonotype was seen more than once but under ten times. The chain carries TRBV6-1 and TRBJ1-5; D is unresolved. Trimming took 3 bases from V and 0 from J, leaving 3 bases between them. Germline-derived CDR1 and CDR2 are MNHNS and SASEGT. The CDR3 length is 13 residues. In DNA, the CDR3 is TGTGCCAGCAGTGACGATAGCAATCAGCCCCAGCATTTT. Amino acid sequence: CASSDDSNQPQHF.

This clonotype was seen a handful of times. This sequence joins TRBV6-2 or TRBV6-3 and TRBJ2-6; 7 bases are a match to TRBD1. Germline lookup yields CDR1 MNHEY and CDR2 SVGEGT. This CDR3 spans 15 amino acids. V shed 6 bases, J shed 4 bases, and the junction held 6 bases outside the gene matches. CDR3 sequence reads: CASSIRGSGANVLTF. CDR3 sequence (DNA): TGTGCCAGCAGCATCAGGGGGTCCGGGGCCAACGTCCTGACTTTC.

The chain has TRBV29-1 and TRBJ2-1; D gene uncertain. The germline V and J ends were trimmed by 4 bases and 3 bases, with 10 bases remaining between them. The length of the CDR3 is 13 residues. CDR1 is SQVTM and CDR2 is ANQGSEA in the germline V gene. The DNA of the CDR3 is TGCAGCGTTGTATTTCTTGACTACAATGAGCAGTTCTTC. Its protein is CSVVFLDYNEQFF.

The chain recombines TRBV20-1 with TRBJ1-2; TRBD1 is a possible D gene (6 bases). This CDR3 contains 13 residues. Germline V lookup: CDR1 DFQATT, CDR2 SNEGSKA (reference sequence). V lost 2 bases, J lost 2 bases, and 9 bases lay in between. CDR3 in DNA: TGCAGTGCTAGAACAGGGTCGAACTATGGCTACACCTTC. Translation: CSARTGSNYGYTF.

The genes are TRBV4-3 and TRBJ1-4; a weak D match, TRBD1 (5 bases). The germline CDR1 and CDR2 sequences are LGHNA and YSLEER. Trimming cost V 5 bases and J 5 bases, with 12 bases left between them. This CDR3 is 14 amino acids long. This chain's CDR3 is CASSFGTVNEKLFF. The CDR3 nucleotides are TGCGCCAGCAGCTTCGGGACGGTCAATGAAAAACTGTTTTTT.

The sample holds one count of this clonotype. The rearrangement uses TRBV7-9 and TRBJ1-2; no reliable D call. This CDR3 is built from 14 residues. Germline assignment: CDR1 SEHNR and CDR2 FQNEAQ (reference sequence). Trimming removed 5 bases from V and 13 bases from J, with 23 bases in between. The CDR3 region is CASSLDRVARPLTF. The CDR3 nucleotides read TGTGCCAGCAGCCTCGACCGGGTCGCCCGCCCGCTCACCTTC.

This clonotype turned up a few times. The V gene is TRBV20-1, the J gene TRBJ1-2; D not certain. Germline V gene lookup returns CDR1 DFQATT and CDR2 SNEGSKA (reference sequence). This CDR3 region has 15 residues. V was shortened by 6 bases and J by 0 bases, with 17 bases between the two germline ends. The CDR3 reads CSATAGQQPNYGYTF. In DNA, the CDR3 is TGCAGTGCCACGGCTGGGCAGCAGCCTAACTATGGCTACACCTTC.

The J gene is TRBJ1-2, the V gene TRBV19; 9 bases are shared with TRBD1. J lost 6 bases, V lost 1 base, and 6 bases had no gene match. Germline V gene lookup returns CDR1 LNHDA and CDR2 SQIVND (reference sequence). CDR3 length: 15 residues. In DNA form, the CDR3 reads TGTGCCAGTAGTATAGGGGACAGGGAAGGTCATGGCTACACCTTC. It yields the protein CASSIGDREGHGYTF. Filled out from reference TRBV19 and TRBJ1-2, the complete variable domain reads DGGITQSPKYLFRKEGQNVTLSCEQNLNHDAMYWYRQDPGQGLRLIYYSQIVNDFQKGDIAEGYSVSREKKESFPLTVTSAQKNPTAFYLCASSIGDREGHGYTFGSGTRLTVV.

The chain recombines TRBV4-3 with TRBJ2-3; possible D gene TRBD1, 5 bases. This CDR3 is 13 amino acids long. The ends were cut back, 0 bases at V and 8 bases at J, with 9 bases in the middle. Per the germline V gene, CDR1 is LGHNA and CDR2 is YSLEER. The chain's CDR3 is CASSQDTGTTQYF. Written as DNA, the CDR3 is TGCGCCAGCAGCCAAGACACAGGCACTACGCAGTATTTT.

This chain links TRBV20-1 with TRBJ2-5, with 7 positions matching TRBD2. The V and J ends lost 5 bases and 5 bases, in that order; junction bases with no gene match: 17. This CDR3 comprises 16 residues. Germline CDR1 and CDR2: DFQATT and SNEGSKA (reference sequence). As DNA, the CDR3 is TGCAGTGCTTCTTGGGAGCGGTCCCAGGGAGGGGAGACCCAGTACTTC. It is translated as CSASWERSQGGETQYF.

This chain connects TRBV20-1 to TRBJ2-3; D not certain. Germline V gene sequence: CDR1 DFQATT, CDR2 SNEGSKA (reference sequence). V gave up 3 bases and J gave up 6 bases, with 10 bases separating them. The CDR3 covers 12 residues. The CDR3 DNA reads TGCAGTGCTAGTCCTTCCTCGGATACGCAGTATTTT. Translating it yields CSASPSSDTQYF.

This chain links TRBV6-2 or TRBV6-3 with TRBJ1-5; D uncertain. This CDR3 is built from 14 residues. With 3 bases removed from V and 3 bases from J, the gap between germline ends came to 9 bases. Germline V lookup: CDR1 MNHEY, CDR2 SVGEGT. The CDR3 spells CASSYIQNNQPQHF. The CDR3 bases are TGTGCCAGCAGTTATATACAGAACAATCAGCCCCAGCATTTT.

This clonotype occurred a few times. The V call is TRBV7-9, the J call TRBJ2-7; D is unresolved. The V end lost 0 bases, the J end lost 4 bases, and 10 bases lay between the germline ends. The CDR3 loop spans 14 amino acids. The germline V gene has CDR1 SEHNR and CDR2 FQNEAQ (reference sequence). The CDR3 DNA reads TGTGCCAGCAGCTTAGCCAAGGCCCTATACGAGCAGTACTTC. Translated, it gives CASSLAKALYEQYF. The variable domain in full, with the rest retrieved from reference TRBV7-9 and TRBJ2-7, is DTGVSQNPRHKITKRGQNVTFRCDPISEHNRLYWYRQTLGQGPEFLTYFQNEAQLEKSRLLSDRFSAERPKGSFSTLEIQRTEQGDSAMYLCASSLAKALYEQYFGPGTRLTVT.

This clonotype was seen only once. The chain joins TRBV20-1 to TRBJ2-7; 7 nucleotides match TRBD1. This CDR3 region has 11 residues. CDR1 and CDR2 (germline): DFQATT, SNEGSKA (reference sequence). In nucleotides, the CDR3 is TGCAGGGCGACAGGGACCTACGAGCAGTACTTC. It encodes CRATGTYEQYF.

The chain carries TRBV29-1 and TRBJ2-1; 8 bases map to TRBD2. In germline, CDR1 is SQVTM, CDR2 ANQGSEA. This CDR3 comprises 13 residues. V was clipped by 8 bases and J by 9 bases; unmatched bases: 12. The CDR3 reads CSLLWRGDGEQFF. CDR3 in DNA: TGCAGCTTACTCTGGCGGGGGGATGGTGAGCAGTTCTTC.

This sequence joins TRBV6-4 and TRBJ2-5; a possible D gene is TRBD2 (6 bases). The germline V gene has CDR1 MRHNA and CDR2 SNTAGT. V dropped 3 bases and J dropped 3 bases, with 8 bases sitting between them. This CDR3 comprises 13 residues. The CDR3 DNA reads as TGTGCCAGCAGTGAGACTAGTGAAGAGACCCAGTACTTC. Translated: CASSETSEETQYF.

This clonotype was counted a few times. The chain couples TRBV20-1 to TRBJ2-7, with a tentative D call TRBD1 (5 bases). Per germline, CDR1 DFQATT and CDR2 SNEGSKA (reference sequence). The CDR3 has 14 amino acids. V shed 1 base and J shed 2 bases, with 12 bases lying between them. In DNA form, the CDR3 reads TGCAGTGCTAGAGTGGACACCCTCACCTACGAGCAGTACTTC. Protein: CSARVDTLTYEQYF.

This rearrangement joins TRBV21-1 to TRBJ2-2; the table's D call, TRBD1, was not checked against the DNA. TRBV21-1 is recorded as a pseudogene. This CDR3 region has 20 residues. CDR3 DNA sequence: TGTGCCAGCAGCAAAGCTCCAGGGGGTCACAGACGCTCCAACACCGGGGAGCTGTTTTTT. It codes for CASSKAPGGHRRSNTGELFF.

This clonotype was seen a few times. The J gene is TRBJ2-1, the V gene TRBV7-9; 9 bases fit TRBD2. Per the germline V gene, CDR1 is SEHNR and CDR2 is FQNEAQ (reference sequence). The length of the CDR3 is 15 residues. V lost 1 base and J lost 6; bases outside the gene matches: 4. The DNA for the CDR3 is TGTGCCAGCAGCTTAGTGGCGGGGGGGCTCAATGAGCAGTTCTTC. Its protein is CASSLVAGGLNEQFF.

The chain has TRBV6-2 or TRBV6-3 and TRBJ2-7, with 10 bases that match TRBD1. Germline V lookup: CDR1 MNHEY, CDR2 SVGEGT. This CDR3 is 14 amino acids long. After removal of 6 bases from V and 3 bases from J, the junction contained 5 bases not matched to a gene. CDR3 in DNA: TGTGCCAGCAGACGGACAGGGGGAGGCTACGAGCAGTACTTC. It is translated as CASRRTGGGYEQYF.